What follows describes a single T cell receptor beta chain. The data derive from a study of blood T cell repertoires in COVID-19. On the study more broadly: T cells, B-cell-depleted T cells, or PBMCs supplied cDNA or gDNA.

V gave up 3 bases and J gave up 4 bases, with 3 bases separating them. The CDR3 is 11 residues long. Germline loops: CDR1 SGHNT, CDR2 YENEEA. How the authors handled the data: The assay estimated nucleated cells by amplifying reference gene primers. The method was immunoSEQ multiplex PCR; TCRdb's version includes in-frame clones alone and lacks a portion of them. The V and J calls and clone size were taken over from that table, and D and trimming were inferred from the DNA. The data hold 220,000 or so clones, with around 82% observed a single time. The chain recombines TRBV11-3 with TRBJ1-1; D is ambiguous. This receptor was obtained from a woman at least 80 years old with acute or convalescent COVID-19. The sequenced material came from peripheral blood. The CDR3 is CASSFGTEAFF. For the CDR3, the DNA is TGTGCCAGCAGCTTCGGCACTGAAGCTTTCTTT. Complete variable domain (other parts from reference TRBV11-3 and TRBJ1-1): EAGVVQSPRYKIIEKKQPVAFWCNPISGHNTLYWYLQNLGQGPELLIRYENEEAVDDSQLPKDRFSAERLKGVDSTLKIQPAELGDSAVYLCASSFGTEAFFGQGTRLTVV.